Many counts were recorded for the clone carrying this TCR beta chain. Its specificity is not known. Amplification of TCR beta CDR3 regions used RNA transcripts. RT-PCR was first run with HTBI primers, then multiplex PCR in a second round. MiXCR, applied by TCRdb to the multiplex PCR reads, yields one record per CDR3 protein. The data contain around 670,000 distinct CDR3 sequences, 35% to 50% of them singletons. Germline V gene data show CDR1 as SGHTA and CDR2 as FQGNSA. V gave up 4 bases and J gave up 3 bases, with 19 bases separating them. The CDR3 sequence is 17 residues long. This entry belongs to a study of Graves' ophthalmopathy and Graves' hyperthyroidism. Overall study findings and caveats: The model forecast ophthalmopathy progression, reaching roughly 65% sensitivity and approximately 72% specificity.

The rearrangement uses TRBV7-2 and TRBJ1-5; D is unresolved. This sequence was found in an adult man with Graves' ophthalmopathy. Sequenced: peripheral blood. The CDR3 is CASSSAIGRRSNQPQHF. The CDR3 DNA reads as TGTGCCAGCAGCTCGGCTATCGGACGGAGATCCAATCAGCCCCAGCATTTT. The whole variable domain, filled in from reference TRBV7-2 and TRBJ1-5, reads GAGVSQSPSNKVTEKGKDVELRCDPISGHTALYWYRQSLGQGLEFLIYFQGNSAPDKSGLPSDRFSAERTGGSVSTLTIQRTQQEDSAVYLCASSSAIGRRSNQPQHFGDGTRLSIL.